These T cell receptor beta chains were read from a single sample in a study of neurological immune-mediated disorders. TCRdb recomputed calls from the 5' RACE reads with MiXCR, one row per CDR3 protein. This sample has under 80,000 distinct CDR3 sequences, with about 4.2% found just once. The sequenced sample was PBMCs. These receptors were obtained from a man younger than 40 with multiple sclerosis. CDR3s include the opening cysteine and the closing phenylalanine or tryptophan. A D gene is named only where the DNA matches it firmly. Clone size is shown for a subset of rows, as once, few, many or a class of expanded clone.

j_call: TRBJ2-5
v_call: TRBV5-6
clone_size: many
d_call: NA
cdr3_nt: TGTGCCAGCAGCTTCCCCGGACTCACCGGGACCCAGTACTTC
cdr3_aa: CASSFPGLTGTQYF

j_call: TRBJ1-4
v_call: TRBV6-5
clone_size: many
d_call: NA
cdr3_nt: TGTGCCAGCAAGGGACCCAAGGAAAAACTGTTTTTT
cdr3_aa: CASKGPKEKLFF

j_call: TRBJ2-3
v_call: TRBV20-1
clone_size: NA
d_call: NA
cdr3_nt: TGCAGTGTTCCTCGTCCCGCAGGTACGCAGTATTTT
cdr3_aa: CSVPRPAGTQYF

j_call: TRBJ1-2
v_call: TRBV4-3
clone_size: many
d_call: NA
cdr3_nt: TGCGCCAGCAGCCATGGAAAAGGGGGTTCGGGCTATGGCTACACCTTC
cdr3_aa: CASSHGKGGSGYGYTF

j_call: TRBJ1-1
v_call: TRBV27
clone_size: many
d_call: NA
cdr3_nt: TGTGCCAGCAGTTTATCTTGGACAGTCACTGAAGCTTTCTTT
cdr3_aa: CASSLSWTVTEAFF

j_call: TRBJ2-7
v_call: TRBV5-1
clone_size: many
d_call: TRBD1
cdr3_nt: TGCGCCAGCAGTCCCGGGACAGGGGGCTACGAGCAGTACTTC
cdr3_aa: CASSPGTGGYEQYF

j_call: TRBJ2-7
v_call: TRBV20-1
clone_size: many
d_call: NA
cdr3_nt: TGCAGTGCTTCACCGGGCCTCTCCTACGAGCAGTACTTC
cdr3_aa: CSASPGLSYEQYF

j_call: TRBJ2-7
v_call: TRBV7-6
clone_size: NA
d_call: NA
cdr3_nt: TGTGCCAGCAGCTACCGGGACGGAACCTACGAGCAGTACTTC
cdr3_aa: CASSYRDGTYEQYF

j_call: TRBJ2-3
v_call: TRBV5-1
clone_size: many
d_call: NA
cdr3_nt: TGCGCCAGCCAGCAGTTACCTAGCACAGATACGCAGTATTTT
cdr3_aa: CASQQLPSTDTQYF

j_call: TRBJ2-7
v_call: TRBV5-1
clone_size: many
d_call: TRBD1
cdr3_nt: TGCGCCAGCAGCTTGCCTGCCGGGACAGGGGACGAGCAGTACTTC
cdr3_aa: CASSLPAGTGDEQYF

j_call: TRBJ1-6
v_call: TRBV20-1
clone_size: NA
d_call: TRBD1
cdr3_nt: TGCAGTGCTAGAGATGAAAAGGGGGCCTATAATTCACCCCTCAACTTT
cdr3_aa: CSARDEKGAYNSPLNF

j_call: TRBJ2-2
v_call: TRBV5-5
clone_size: many
d_call: TRBD1
cdr3_nt: TGTGCCAGCAGCTCGGACAGGGTGAACCCCGGGGAGCTGTTTTTT
cdr3_aa: CASSSDRVNPGELFF

j_call: TRBJ1-1
v_call: TRBV29-1
clone_size: few
d_call: NA
cdr3_nt: TGCAGCGTTGATCTGCAAAAGAACACTGAAGCTTTCTTT
cdr3_aa: CSVDLQKNTEAFF

j_call: TRBJ1-2
v_call: TRBV7-9
clone_size: many
d_call: NA
cdr3_nt: TGTGCCAGCAGCCTTCTTGTGGGGGAACGGAACTATGGCTACACCTTC
cdr3_aa: CASSLLVGERNYGYTF

j_call: TRBJ2-5
v_call: TRBV20-1
clone_size: many
d_call: TRBD2
cdr3_nt: TGCAGTGCTAGGAATAGCGGGGGGGACCAAGAGACCCAGTACTTC
cdr3_aa: CSARNSGGDQETQYF

j_call: TRBJ2-2
v_call: TRBV7-2
clone_size: many
d_call: TRBD2
cdr3_nt: TGTGCCAGCAGCCGGCCCCGGGGGGACCTTAACACCGGGGAGCTGTTTTTT
cdr3_aa: CASSRPRGDLNTGELFF

j_call: TRBJ2-1
v_call: TRBV7-2
clone_size: many
d_call: NA
cdr3_nt: TGTGCCAGCGACCCTGGGGGCTCCACCCGGCCGGTCTTC
cdr3_aa: CASDPGGSTRPVF

j_call: TRBJ1-4
v_call: TRBV7-9
clone_size: many
d_call: NA
cdr3_nt: TGTGCCAGCAGCTTGGACGGTAGGGGTGAAAAACTGTTTTTT
cdr3_aa: CASSLDGRGEKLFF

j_call: TRBJ2-7
v_call: TRBV5-6
clone_size: NA
d_call: NA
cdr3_nt: TGTGCCAGCAGCTTGGTTGTGGCTGGCGAGCAGTACTTC
cdr3_aa: CASSLVVAGEQYF

j_call: TRBJ1-2
v_call: TRBV5-1
clone_size: many
d_call: NA
cdr3_nt: TGCGCCAGCAGCTTGGCCACAGGGAACTATGGCTACACCTTC
cdr3_aa: CASSLATGNYGYTF

j_call: TRBJ2-6
v_call: TRBV3-1
clone_size: many
d_call: NA
cdr3_nt: TGTGCCAGCAGCCATGGGGGGATTTTCTCTGGGGCCAACGTCCTGACTTTC
cdr3_aa: CASSHGGIFSGANVLTF

j_call: TRBJ2-2
v_call: TRBV20-1
clone_size: many
d_call: TRBD2
cdr3_nt: TGCAGTGCTAGGTCCGGGACTAGCGGGGGGGCTAACACCGGGGAGCTGTTTTTT
cdr3_aa: CSARSGTSGGANTGELFF

j_call: TRBJ2-5
v_call: TRBV27
clone_size: NA
d_call: TRBD2
cdr3_nt: TGTGCCAGCAGTTTTAGCGGGGGTCAGACCCAGTACTTC
cdr3_aa: CASSFSGGQTQYF

j_call: TRBJ1-6
v_call: TRBV3-1
clone_size: many
d_call: NA
cdr3_nt: TGTGCCAGCAGCCAAGATCATTCACCCCTCAACTTT
cdr3_aa: CASSQDHSPLNF

j_call: TRBJ2-5
v_call: TRBV2
clone_size: many
d_call: TRBD1
cdr3_nt: TGTGCCAGCAGAAGGACAGGGGGCGTAGAGACCCAGTACTTC
cdr3_aa: CASRRTGGVETQYF

j_call: TRBJ2-7
v_call: TRBV20-1
clone_size: many
d_call: TRBD1
cdr3_nt: TGCAGTGCTAGAGCCCGGACAGGTAATCCCTACGAGCAGTACTTC
cdr3_aa: CSARARTGNPYEQYF

j_call: TRBJ2-5
v_call: TRBV4-1
clone_size: many
d_call: NA
cdr3_nt: TGCGCCAGCAGCCAAGATGTATCCAGCAGATTGGAGACCCAGTACTTC
cdr3_aa: CASSQDVSSRLETQYF

j_call: TRBJ1-6
v_call: TRBV7-8
clone_size: many
d_call: TRBD1
cdr3_nt: TGTGCCAGCAGCTGGGACAGGCTAAGCTCCTATAATTCACCCCTCCACTTT
cdr3_aa: CASSWDRLSSYNSPLHF

j_call: TRBJ1-4
v_call: TRBV7-2
clone_size: many
d_call: NA
cdr3_nt: TGTGCCAGCAGCTTAGACTGGACAGATACCGAAAAACTGTTTTTT
cdr3_aa: CASSLDWTDTEKLFF

j_call: TRBJ2-2
v_call: TRBV7-2
clone_size: many
d_call: NA
cdr3_nt: TGTGCCAGCAGCCGTAAGAGAAACACCGGGGAGCTGTTTTTT
cdr3_aa: CASSRKRNTGELFF

j_call: TRBJ2-2
v_call: TRBV7-2
clone_size: many
d_call: TRBD1
cdr3_nt: TGTGCCAGCAGCTTATCTGTAAGGGGGCGGACCGGGGAGCTGTTTTTT
cdr3_aa: CASSLSVRGRTGELFF

j_call: TRBJ1-5
v_call: TRBV20-1
clone_size: many
d_call: TRBD1
cdr3_nt: TGCAGTGCTAGAGATCTCAGGGACAGGGAAGATCAGCCCCAGAATTTT
cdr3_aa: CSARDLRDREDQPQNF

j_call: TRBJ2-2
v_call: TRBV27
clone_size: many
d_call: NA
cdr3_nt: TGTGCCAGCAGTTTACGGAACACCGGGGAGCTGTTTTTT
cdr3_aa: CASSLRNTGELFF

j_call: TRBJ1-6
v_call: TRBV12-3/TRBV12-4
clone_size: many
d_call: TRBD1
cdr3_nt: TGTGCCAGCAGTTTAGTTGGCAGGGGGCGCGTTTCACCCCTCCACTTT
cdr3_aa: CASSLVGRGRVSPLHF

j_call: TRBJ2-1
v_call: TRBV5-6
clone_size: many
d_call: TRBD1
cdr3_nt: TGTGCCAGCAGCCCTTGGGGACAGGGGATCAATGAGCAGTTCTTC
cdr3_aa: CASSPWGQGINEQFF

j_call: TRBJ2-4
v_call: TRBV5-6
clone_size: many
d_call: NA
cdr3_nt: TGTGCCAGCAGCTTAGGGCCCCAGAGGGCCAAAAACATTCAGTACTTC
cdr3_aa: CASSLGPQRAKNIQYF

j_call: TRBJ2-5
v_call: TRBV7-2
clone_size: many
d_call: NA
cdr3_nt: TGTGCCAGCAGCTTACGTTTGCGTGGAACCCAGTACTTC
cdr3_aa: CASSLRLRGTQYF

j_call: TRBJ2-7
v_call: TRBV7-9
clone_size: many
d_call: NA
cdr3_nt: TGTGCCAGCAGCTTCAACAGGGCCCCCCTCGAGCAGTACTTC
cdr3_aa: CASSFNRAPLEQYF

j_call: TRBJ2-5
v_call: TRBV12-3/TRBV12-4
clone_size: many
d_call: NA
cdr3_nt: TGTGCCAGCAGTTTAGGTTCCAGGGAAGAGACCCAGTACTTC
cdr3_aa: CASSLGSREETQYF

j_call: TRBJ2-2
v_call: TRBV3-1
clone_size: many
d_call: NA
cdr3_nt: TGTGCCAGCAGCCAAGGTCCCGGGGAGCTGTTTTTT
cdr3_aa: CASSQGPGELFF

j_call: TRBJ1-2
v_call: TRBV7-9
clone_size: many
d_call: NA
cdr3_nt: TGTGCCAGCAGCTTCCAAAACCGGGGTACGGGCTACACCTTC
cdr3_aa: CASSFQNRGTGYTF

j_call: TRBJ2-1
v_call: TRBV5-1
clone_size: many
d_call: NA
cdr3_nt: TGCGCCAGCAGCTTGGTGGGCGGGGAGCAGTTCTTC
cdr3_aa: CASSLVGGEQFF

j_call: TRBJ2-7
v_call: TRBV4-1
clone_size: many
d_call: NA
cdr3_nt: TGCGCCAGCAGCCCCCGGGAGACCTCAGGTAACGAGCAGTACTTC
cdr3_aa: CASSPRETSGNEQYF

j_call: TRBJ1-5
v_call: TRBV5-5
clone_size: many
d_call: NA
cdr3_nt: TGTGCCAGCAGCGCCGAGGGCAGGTCGGATCAGCCCCAGCATTTT
cdr3_aa: CASSAEGRSDQPQHF

j_call: TRBJ2-1
v_call: TRBV20-1
clone_size: many
d_call: NA
cdr3_nt: TGTGGCGGGGACTTGGGGTATGAGCAGTTCTTC
cdr3_aa: CGGDLGYEQFF

j_call: TRBJ2-1
v_call: TRBV3-1
clone_size: many
d_call: TRBD2
cdr3_nt: TGTGCCAGCAGCCCTCGGGCGGGGGGACTTTCCTACAATGAGCAGTTCTTC
cdr3_aa: CASSPRAGGLSYNEQFF

j_call: TRBJ2-3
v_call: TRBV20-1
clone_size: many
d_call: TRBD1
cdr3_nt: TGCAGTGCTAATGACAGGGGGTCTGGCACAGATACGCAGTATTTT
cdr3_aa: CSANDRGSGTDTQYF

j_call: TRBJ2-3
v_call: TRBV12-3/TRBV12-4
clone_size: many
d_call: NA
cdr3_nt: TGTGCCAGCAGTTTAGCGGGCAGTCGGGCAGATACGCAGTATTTT
cdr3_aa: CASSLAGSRADTQYF